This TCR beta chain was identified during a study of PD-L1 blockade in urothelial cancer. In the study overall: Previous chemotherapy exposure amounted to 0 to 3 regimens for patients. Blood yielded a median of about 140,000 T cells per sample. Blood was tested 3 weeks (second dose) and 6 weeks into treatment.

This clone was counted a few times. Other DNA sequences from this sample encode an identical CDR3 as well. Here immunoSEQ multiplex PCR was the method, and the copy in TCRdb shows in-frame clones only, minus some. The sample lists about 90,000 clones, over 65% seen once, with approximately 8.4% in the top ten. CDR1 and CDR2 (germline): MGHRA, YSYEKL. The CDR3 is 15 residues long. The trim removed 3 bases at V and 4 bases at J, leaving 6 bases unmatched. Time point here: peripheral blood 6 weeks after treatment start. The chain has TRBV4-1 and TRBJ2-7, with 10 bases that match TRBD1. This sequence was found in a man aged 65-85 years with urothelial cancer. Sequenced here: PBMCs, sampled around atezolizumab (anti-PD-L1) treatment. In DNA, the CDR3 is TGCGCCAGCAGCCAGAGACAGGGGGCTGAATACGAGCAGTACTTC. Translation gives CASSQRQGAEYEQYF.